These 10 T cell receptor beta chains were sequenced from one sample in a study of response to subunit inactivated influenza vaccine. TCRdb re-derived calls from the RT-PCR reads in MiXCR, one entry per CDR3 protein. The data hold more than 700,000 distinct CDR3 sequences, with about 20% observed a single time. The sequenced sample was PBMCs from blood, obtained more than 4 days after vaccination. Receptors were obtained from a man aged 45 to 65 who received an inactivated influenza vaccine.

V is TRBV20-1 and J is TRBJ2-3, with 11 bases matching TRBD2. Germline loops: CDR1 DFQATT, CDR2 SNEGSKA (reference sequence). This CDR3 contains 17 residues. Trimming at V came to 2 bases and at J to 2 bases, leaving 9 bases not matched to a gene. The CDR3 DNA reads TGCAGTGCTAGACCCTCTCGACTAGCGGGGTTCACAGATACGCAGTATTTT. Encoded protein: CSARPSRLAGFTDTQYF.

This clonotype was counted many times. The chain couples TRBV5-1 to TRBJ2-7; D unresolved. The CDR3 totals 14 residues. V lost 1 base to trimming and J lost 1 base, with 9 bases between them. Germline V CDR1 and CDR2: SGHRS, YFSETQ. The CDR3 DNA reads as TGCGCCAGCAGCTTGTTAGGTAAATCCTACGAGCAGTACTTC. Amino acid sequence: CASSLLGKSYEQYF.

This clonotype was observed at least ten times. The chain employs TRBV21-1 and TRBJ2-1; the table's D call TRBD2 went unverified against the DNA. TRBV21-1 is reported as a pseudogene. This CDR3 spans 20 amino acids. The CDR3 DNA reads TGTGCCAGCAGCAAATGGGGACTAGCGGGAGGGCCGAGCTCCTACAATGAGCAGTTCTTC. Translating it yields CASSKWGLAGGPSSYNEQFF.

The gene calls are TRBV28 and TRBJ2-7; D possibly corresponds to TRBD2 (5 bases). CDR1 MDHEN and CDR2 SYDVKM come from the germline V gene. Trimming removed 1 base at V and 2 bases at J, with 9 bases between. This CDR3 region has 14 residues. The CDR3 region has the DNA TGTGCCAGCAGTTTATCGGGGTTTACCTACGAGCAGTACTTC. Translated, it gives CASSLSGFTYEQYF.

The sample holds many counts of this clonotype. The CDR3 here is CASSYLQGMNTGELFF. The CDR3 nucleotides are TGTGCCAGCAGTTACTTACAGGGAATGAACACCGGGGAGCTGTTTTTT. V and J are TRBV6-6 and TRBJ2-2, with D tentatively TRBD1 (6 bases). The CDR3 extends over 16 amino acids. The germline CDR1 and CDR2 sequences are MNHNY and SVGAGI (reference sequence). The germline V and J ends were trimmed by 1 base and 1 base, with 10 bases remaining between them.

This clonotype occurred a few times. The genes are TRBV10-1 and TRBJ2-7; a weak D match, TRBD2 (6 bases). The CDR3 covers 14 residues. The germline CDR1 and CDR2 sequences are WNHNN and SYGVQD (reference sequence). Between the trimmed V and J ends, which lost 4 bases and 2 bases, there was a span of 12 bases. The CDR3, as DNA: TGCGCCAGCAGTGGTTTAGCGGATACCTACGAGCAGTACTTC. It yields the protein CASSGLADTYEQYF.

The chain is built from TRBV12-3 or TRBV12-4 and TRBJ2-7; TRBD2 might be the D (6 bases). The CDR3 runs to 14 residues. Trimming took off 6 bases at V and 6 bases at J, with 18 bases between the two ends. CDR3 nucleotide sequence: TGTGCCAGCAGGATAGGAGGGACCACCGGCGAGCAGTACTTC. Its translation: CASRIGGTTGEQYF.

CDR3 nucleotide sequence: TGTGCCATCAAGACAGGGGGCTCCTACGAGCAGTACTTC. Encoded protein: CAIKTGGSYEQYF. The chain has TRBV10-3 and TRBJ2-7; 9 bases are shared with TRBD1. CDR1 is ENHRY, CDR2 SYGVKD, per germline. The CDR3 is 13 amino acids. Unmatched junction bases numbered 1, after V lost 7 bases and J lost 0 bases.

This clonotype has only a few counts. CDR3 sequence: CASTAGQLNTEAFF. In DNA form, the CDR3 reads TGTGCCAGTACAGCGGGACAGCTGAACACTGAAGCTTTCTTT. The V gene is TRBV28, the J gene TRBJ1-1, with 7 nucleotides matching TRBD1. Germline CDR1 is MDHEN and CDR2 is SYDVKM. The CDR3 totals 14 residues. With V trimmed by 9 bases and J by 0 bases, 7 bases remained unmatched.

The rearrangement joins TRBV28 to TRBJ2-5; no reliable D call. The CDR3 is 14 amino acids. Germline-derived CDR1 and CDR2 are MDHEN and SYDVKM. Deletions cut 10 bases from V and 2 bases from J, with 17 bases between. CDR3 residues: CAISPVGEQETQYF. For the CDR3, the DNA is TGTGCCATCTCCCCGGTCGGTGAACAAGAGACCCAGTACTTC. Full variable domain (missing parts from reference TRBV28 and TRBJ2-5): DVKVTQSSRYLVKRTGEKVFLECVQDMDHENMFWYRQDPGLGLRLIYFSYDVKMKEKGDIPEGYSVSREKKERFSLILESASTNQTSMYLCAISPVGEQETQYFGPGTRLLVL.